Each of the 13 T cell receptor beta chains below was sequenced from the same sample in a study of HIV-infected patients and healthy controls. cDNA was made from about 500 ng RNA using alpha and beta constant primers. Each of the alpha and beta chains got its own library through chain-specific third strand synthesis with indices. TCRdb re-called the 5' RACE reads through MiXCR, storing one row per CDR3 protein. Among approximately 11,000 distinct CDR3 sequences, approximately 9.1% were seen once, and the ten largest hold less than 25%. Whole blood was used without fractionation, so all unsorted peripheral T cells were included. The source material was blood, sampled before antiretroviral therapy. The receptors here all came from an adult with HIV infection. The donor label of this sample is uncertain.

This clonotype was recorded at least ten times. The gene calls are TRBV19 and TRBJ2-2; either TRBD1 or TRBD2 may fit D (5 bases each). Germline V CDR1 and CDR2: LNHDA, SQIVND (reference sequence). This CDR3 spans 14 amino acids. With 7 bases removed from V and 1 base from J, the gap between germline ends came to 10 bases. The CDR3 region is CASNRDVNTGELFF. Here the CDR3 DNA reads TGTGCCAGTAACCGGGACGTGAACACCGGGGAGCTGTTTTTT.

This clonotype was seen only a few times. The V call is TRBV27, the J call TRBJ2-1, with a tentative D call TRBD2 (6 bases). Germline loops: CDR1 MNHEY, CDR2 SMNVEV (reference sequence). V gave up 6 bases and J gave up 4 bases, with 13 bases separating them. The CDR3 sequence is 14 residues long. CDR3 protein: CASRGTGSYNEQFF. CDR3 in DNA: TGTGCCAGCAGAGGGACTGGATCATACAATGAGCAGTTCTTC.

In its sample, this clonotype was seen many times. This chain connects TRBV20-1 to TRBJ2-1, with TRBD2 matching over 13 bases. Germline loops: CDR1 DFQATT, CDR2 SNEGSKA (reference sequence). This CDR3 is 18 amino acids long. V shed 0 bases, J shed 6 bases, and the junction held 11 bases outside the gene matches. In DNA, the CDR3 is TGCAGTGCTAGAGATGCAGGGACTAGCGGGACACTGGGCAATGAGCAGTTCTTC. This encodes CSARDAGTSGTLGNEQFF.

At least ten counts were recorded for this clonotype. The junction does not match germline at one end; this may be a read error. The chain has TRBV20-1 and TRBJ2-7; 13 bases are a match to TRBD2. Germline-derived CDR1 and CDR2 are DFQATT and SNEGSKA (reference sequence). The length of the CDR3 is 15 residues. The CDR3 DNA is TGCAGTGCTAGTTTACTAGCGGGAGGGTCCTCCGAGCAGTACTTC. Protein sequence: CSASLLAGGSSEQYF.

This clonotype showed up many times. V and J are TRBV7-2 and TRBJ1-4, with D perhaps TRBD1 (5 bases). Germline CDR1 SGHTA, CDR2 FQGNSA. With 0 bases removed from V and 7 bases from J, the gap between germline ends came to 9 bases. The CDR3 runs 14 residues. The CDR3 DNA sequence: TGTGCCAGCAGCTTAGCAGGGGCGGGTGAAAAACTGTTTTTT. It encodes CASSLAGAGEKLFF. The whole variable domain, filled in from reference TRBV7-2 and TRBJ1-4, reads GAGVSQSPSNKVTEKGKDVELRCDPISGHTALYWYRQSLGQGLEFLIYFQGNSAPDKSGLPSDRFSAERTGGSVSTLTIQRTQQEDSAVYLCASSLAGAGEKLFFGSGTQLSVL.

This clonotype was found a few times. This chain connects TRBV18 to TRBJ2-3, with D possibly being TRBD1 or TRBD2 (6 bases each). The CDR3 is 14 residues long. From germline, CDR1 is KGHSH and CDR2 LQKENI. V shed 3 bases and J shed 4 bases, with 11 bases lying between them. CDR3 sequence: CASSPVGGPDTQYF. In DNA, the CDR3 is TGTGCCAGCTCACCTGTGGGGGGCCCAGATACGCAGTATTTT.

This chain connects TRBV20-1 to TRBJ2-1; 8 nucleotides line up with TRBD2. Germline CDR1 is DFQATT and CDR2 is SNEGSKA (reference sequence). CDR3 size: 15 residues. Unmatched junction bases numbered 7, after V lost 3 bases and J lost 3 bases. The chain's CDR3 is CSASPISGDYNEQFF. The DNA for the CDR3 is TGCAGTGCTAGCCCGATTAGCGGGGACTACAATGAGCAGTTCTTC.

The rearrangement joins TRBV7-2 to TRBJ1-1, with D uncertain. CDR3 length: 14 amino acids. Germline CDR1 reads SGHTA; CDR2 reads FQGNSA. V lost 5 bases to trimming and J lost 1 base, with 11 bases between them. The CDR3 DNA sequence: TGTGCCAGCAGCGCGTCCACGGCGAACACTGAAGCTTTCTTT. The encoded protein is CASSASTANTEAFF.

This clonotype has a count of ten or more. This chain connects TRBV6-2 or TRBV6-3 to TRBJ2-7; 7 bases map to TRBD1. Germline values: CDR1 MNHEY, CDR2 SVGEGT. With V trimmed by 7 bases and J by 5 bases, 11 bases remained unmatched. This CDR3 is built from 14 residues. CDR3 residues: CASNLLQGKNEQYF. As DNA, the CDR3 is TGTGCCAGCAATCTACTACAGGGGAAGAACGAGCAGTACTTC.

This clonotype showed up many times. The gene calls are TRBV30 and TRBJ2-7; the match to TRBD1 covers 8 bases. The CDR3 is 13 residues long. Germline values: CDR1 GTSNPN, CDR2 SVGIG (reference sequence). CDR3 in amino acids: CGAGTGDWNEQYF. CDR3 nucleotides: TGTGGGGCAGGGACAGGCGATTGGAACGAGCAGTACTTC.

This clonotype has just a few counts. The rearrangement uses TRBV5-4 and TRBJ2-3; TRBD2 agrees at 7 bases. V was pared by 4 bases and J by 10 bases, with 9 bases of the junction left unmatched. Germline CDR1 is SGHNT and CDR2 is YYREEE (reference sequence). The CDR3 loop spans 13 amino acids. CDR3 region: CASSPPRGEAQYF. CDR3 coding DNA: TGTGCCAGCAGCCCCCCTCGGGGGGAGGCGCAGTATTTT. Drawing the rest from reference TRBV5-4 and TRBJ2-3, the complete variable domain is ETGVTQSPTHLIKTRGQQVTLRCSSQSGHNTVSWYQQALGQGPQFIFQYYREEENGRGNFPPRFSGLQFPNYSSELNVNALELDDSALYLCASSPPRGEAQYFGPGTRLTVL.

This sequence joins TRBV5-1 and TRBJ2-2; TRBD2 aligns across 8 bases. After removal of 5 bases from V and 5 bases from J, the junction contained 11 bases not matched to a gene. Germline CDR1 reads SGHRS; CDR2 reads YFSETQ. This CDR3 is built from 16 residues. CDR3 sequence reads: CASRSSSGLRTGELFF. DNA of the CDR3: TGCGCCAGCAGATCTTCTAGCGGGCTTCGGACCGGGGAGCTGTTTTTT.

This clonotype was recorded at least ten times. The chain recombines TRBV20-1 with TRBJ1-1; no definite D call. The CDR3 is made up of 12 amino acids. V shed 3 bases and J shed 1 base, with 6 bases lying between them. Looked up from germline, CDR1 is DFQATT and CDR2 is SNEGSKA (reference sequence). The CDR3 DNA reads TGCAGTGCTAGCCATAAGAACACTGAAGCTTTCTTT. This sequence encodes CSASHKNTEAFF.